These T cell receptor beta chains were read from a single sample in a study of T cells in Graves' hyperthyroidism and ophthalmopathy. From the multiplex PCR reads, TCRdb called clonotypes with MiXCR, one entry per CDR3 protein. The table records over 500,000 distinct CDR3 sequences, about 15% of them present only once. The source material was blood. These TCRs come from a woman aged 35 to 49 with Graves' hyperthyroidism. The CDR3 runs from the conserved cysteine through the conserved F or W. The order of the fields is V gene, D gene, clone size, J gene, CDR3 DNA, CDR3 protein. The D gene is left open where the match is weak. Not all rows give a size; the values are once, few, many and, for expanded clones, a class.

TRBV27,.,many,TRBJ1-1,TGTGCCAGCAAGGACGGGGAGGCGGACACTGAAGCTTTCTTT,CASKDGEADTEAFF
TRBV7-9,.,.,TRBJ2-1,TGTGCCAGCAGCTTAGGTAGAGTAGCACGAGACAATGAGCAGTTCTTC,CASSLGRVARDNEQFF
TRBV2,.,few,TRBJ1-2,TGTGCCAGCAGTGGAGGGGAACTGGGACGAGCTAACTATGGCTACACCTTC,CASSGGELGRANYGYTF
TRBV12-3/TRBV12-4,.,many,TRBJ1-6,TGTGCCAGCAGTCCCCAGGGAGGGGGAAGCTCCTATAATTCACCCCTCCACTTT,CASSPQGGGSSYNSPLHF
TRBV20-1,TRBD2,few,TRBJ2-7,TGCAGTGCAGGCTACGGGGGGTCCTACGAGCAGTACTTC,CSAGYGGSYEQYF
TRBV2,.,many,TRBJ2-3,TGTGCCAGCAGGGTGCAGGGGTCTAGCACAGATACGCAGTATTTT,CASRVQGSSTDTQYF
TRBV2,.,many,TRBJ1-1,TGTGCCAGCAGTGAAGGGCGGCTTAAGAACACTGAAGCTTTCTTT,CASSEGRLKNTEAFF
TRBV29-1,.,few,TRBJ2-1,TGCAGCGTTGTAGCGAACTCCTACAATGAGCAGTTCTTC,CSVVANSYNEQFF
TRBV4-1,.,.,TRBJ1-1,TGCGCCAGCAGCGAAGGGCTGAACACTGAAGCTTTCTTT,CASSEGLNTEAFF
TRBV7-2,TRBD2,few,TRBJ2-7,TGTGCCAGCAGCCCCGGGGGGGCCAAAACCTACGAGCAGTACTTC,CASSPGGAKTYEQYF
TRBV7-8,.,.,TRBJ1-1,TGTGCCAGCAGCCAAGAATCCGGGACGCCAGAGGGGACTGAAGCTTTCTTT,CASSQESGTPEGTEAFF
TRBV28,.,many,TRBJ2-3,TGTGCCAGCAGTTCAGGGGAGGTGAGGACAGATACGCAGTATTTT,CASSSGEVRTDTQYF
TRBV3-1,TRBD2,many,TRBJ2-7,TGTGCCAGCAGCCACAGGACTAGTGTCGACGAGCAGTACTTC,CASSHRTSVDEQYF
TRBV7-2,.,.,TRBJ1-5,TGTGCCGGCAGCTTGAGTCGGGACACGGGTCGCAATCAGCCCCAGCATTTT,CAGSLSRDTGRNQPQHF
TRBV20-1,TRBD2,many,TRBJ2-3,TGCAGTGCTAGAGATACAGAGACTAGCGGCTACACAGATACGCAGTATTTT,CSARDTETSGYTDTQYF
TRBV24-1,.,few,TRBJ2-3,TGTGCCACCAGCGCGAGAGGAGTGGTTGGCACAGATACGCAGTATTTT,CATSARGVVGTDTQYF
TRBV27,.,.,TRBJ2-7,TGTGCCAGCAGGGGCCACGAGCAGTACTTC,CASRGHEQYF
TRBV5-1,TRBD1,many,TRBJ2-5,TGCGCCAGCAGCTTGACAGGGGGCTCCAGGGAGACCCAGTACTTC,CASSLTGGSRETQYF
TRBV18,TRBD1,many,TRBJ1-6,TGTGCCAGCTCACCCGGGACAGTCGTGGGGCCACCCCTCCACTTT,CASSPGTVVGPPLHF
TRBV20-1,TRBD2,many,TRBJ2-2,TGCAGTGCTAGGAGCAGCGGGAGGGCGGACACCGGGGAGCTGTTTTTT,CSARSSGRADTGELFF
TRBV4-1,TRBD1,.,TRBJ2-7,TGCGCCAGCAGCCAAGGACAGGGGGAGGTTTACGAGCAGTACTTC,CASSQGQGEVYEQYF
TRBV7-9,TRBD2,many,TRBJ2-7,TGTGCCAGCAGCTTCGGGACTAGCGGCCCCTACGAGCAGTACTTC,CASSFGTSGPYEQYF
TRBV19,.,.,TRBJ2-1,TGTGCCAGTAGTATGTCTTCAGAGCAGTTCTTC,CASSMSSEQFF
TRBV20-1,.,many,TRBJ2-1,TGCGCAGCGGACGTACCACTTTACAATGAGCAGTTCTTC,CAADVPLYNEQFF
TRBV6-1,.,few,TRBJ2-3,TGTGCCAGCAGTGCCCGAGGGGGGACAGATACGCAGTATTTT,CASSARGGTDTQYF
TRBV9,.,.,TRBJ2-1,TGTGCCAGCAGCGTAGGGGGCATGGATAATGAGCAGTTCTTC,CASSVGGMDNEQFF
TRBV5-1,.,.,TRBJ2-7,TGCGCCAGCAGCCCGGGACTTTTATACGAGCAGTACTTC,CASSPGLLYEQYF
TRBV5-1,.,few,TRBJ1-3,TGCGCCAGCAGCCTAAGTTCCGGGACATATGAAGGCGGCACCATATATTTT,CASSLSSGTYEGGTIYF
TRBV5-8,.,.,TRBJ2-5,TGTGCCAGCAGCTTGGAATCGGGCCCTGGGACCCAGTACTTC,CASSLESGPGTQYF
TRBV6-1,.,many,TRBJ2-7,TGTGCCAGCAGCCCTCGGACACCCTCCTACGAGCAGTACTTC,CASSPRTPSYEQYF
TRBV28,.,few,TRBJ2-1,TGTGCCAGCAGTTTATCGGGGGCATTCTACAATGAGCAGTTCTTC,CASSLSGAFYNEQFF
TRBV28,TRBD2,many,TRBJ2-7,TGTGCCAGCAGTTCACTAGCGGGAGGAGGTCACGAGCAGTACTTC,CASSSLAGGGHEQYF
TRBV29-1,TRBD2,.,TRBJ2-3,TGCAGCGCACACCGTAATAGCGGGAGGGCCGAGAGGGGCACAGATACGCAGTATTTT,CSAHRNSGRAERGTDTQYF
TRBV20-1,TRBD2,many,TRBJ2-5,TGCAGTGCTAGACCTATCCCGAGCGGGAGCCTGGAGACCCAGTACTTC,CSARPIPSGSLETQYF
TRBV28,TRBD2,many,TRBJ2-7,TGTGCCAGCGGGGGAGTAGCGGGATCCTACGAGCAGTACTTC,CASGGVAGSYEQYF
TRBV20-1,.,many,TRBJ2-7,TGCAGTGCTAGAGATAGGACAGACCCTACCTACGAGCAGTACTTC,CSARDRTDPTYEQYF
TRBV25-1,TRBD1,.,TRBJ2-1,TGTGCCAGCAGTGACACAGGGGCCTACAATGAGCAGTTCTTC,CASSDTGAYNEQFF